The 23 T cell receptor beta chains below come from one sample, sequenced in a study of neurological immune-mediated disorders. TCRdb re-called the 5' RACE reads with MiXCR, one entry per CDR3 protein. The sample has 40,000 to 60,000 distinct CDR3 sequences; 3% to 4% are singletons. Sequencing was carried out using PBMCs. Source of these receptors: a man aged 35-49 years with multiple sclerosis.

This clonotype was seen at least ten times. The CDR3 nucleotides are TGTGCCAGCAGCTATACTACAACGAACGAGCAGTACTTC. The encoded protein is CASSYTTTNEQYF. This chain connects TRBV7-6 to TRBJ2-7; D remains ambiguous. This CDR3 contains 13 residues. The V gene's germline CDR1 is SGHVS and CDR2 FNYEAQ. V lost 4 bases and J lost 5, with 12 bases in between.

At least ten counts were recorded for this clonotype. The rearrangement links TRBV11-2 to TRBJ2-2; 8 nucleotides line up with TRBD2. Germline trimming cut 5 bases from V and 3 bases from J; bases unmatched to any gene: 5. The CDR3 spans 15 residues. The germline CDR1 and CDR2 sequences are SGHAT and FQNNGV. The CDR3 protein is CASSILAGYTGELFF. The DNA of the CDR3 is TGTGCCAGCAGCATTTTAGCGGGATACACCGGGGAGCTGTTTTTT. Full variable domain (outside the CDR3, taken from reference TRBV11-2 and TRBJ2-2): EAGVAQSPRYKIIEKRQSVAFWCNPISGHATLYWYQQILGQGPKLLIQFQNNGVVDDSQLPKDRFSAERLKGVDSTLKIQPAKLEDSAVYLCASSILAGYTGELFFGEGSRLTVL.

This clonotype was recorded at least ten times. The chain employs TRBV12-3 or TRBV12-4 and TRBJ2-2, with a weak D call TRBD1 (6 bases). The CDR3 is 14 amino acids. The germline V and J ends were trimmed by 5 bases and 1 base, with 8 bases remaining between them. CDR3 amino acids: CASSEDRNTGELFF. The CDR3 coding sequence is TGTGCCAGCAGTGAGGACAGGAACACCGGGGAGCTGTTTTTT.

This clonotype came up a few times. Mismatch with germline at one junction end may stem from a read error. V is TRBV6-1 and J is TRBJ1-5, with 10 bases fitting TRBD1. This CDR3 has 16 amino acids. Per the germline V gene, CDR1 is MNHNS and CDR2 is SASEGT. CDR3 residues: CASSEVSGTGAQPQNF. CDR3 coding DNA: TGTGCCAGCAGTGAAGTATCCGGGACAGGGGCCCAGCCCCAGAATTTT.

This clonotype was counted ten times or more. The V gene is TRBV20-1, the J gene TRBJ1-5; D is uncertain. Germline V gene lookup returns CDR1 DFQATT and CDR2 SNEGSKA (reference sequence). V lost 6 bases to trimming and J lost 4 bases, with 10 bases between them. The CDR3 runs 12 residues. The CDR3 reads CSATRGNQPQHF. CDR3 DNA sequence: TGCAGTGCCACGCGGGGAAATCAGCCCCAGCATTTT.

This clonotype was observed many times. This chain uses TRBV5-5 with TRBJ2-1; 8 positions agree with TRBD1. Germline V gene sequence: CDR1 SGHKS, CDR2 YYEKEE (reference sequence). This CDR3 spans 18 amino acids. V trimming: 4 bases; J trimming: 3 bases; junction bases outside the gene matches: 15. For the CDR3, the DNA is TGTGCCAGCAGCCTCGGACAGGGCGGTGGACTAAACTACAATGAGCAGTTCTTC. Its protein is CASSLGQGGGLNYNEQFF.

This clonotype appeared many times. The gene calls are TRBV4-1 and TRBJ1-1; a possible D gene is TRBD1 (5 bases). V was trimmed by 1 base and J by 3 bases, leaving 15 bases between them. Germline V gives CDR1 MGHRA, CDR2 YSYEKL. The CDR3 runs 16 residues. This CDR3 reads CASSQGRPGMDTEAFF. The CDR3 DNA follows: TGCGCCAGCAGCCAAGGGAGGCCAGGGATGGACACTGAAGCTTTCTTT.

The sample holds many counts of this clonotype. The chain has TRBV5-6 and TRBJ2-1, with TRBD2 matching 13 bases. Germline-derived CDR1 and CDR2 are SGHDT and YYEEEE. The CDR3 is 16 amino acids. V lost 4 bases to trimming and J lost 1 base; unmatched junction nucleotides: 2. The CDR3 DNA reads TGTGCCAGCAGCCCGGGACTAGCGGGATCCTACAATGAGCAGTTCTTC. Its translation: CASSPGLAGSYNEQFF.

This clonotype was detected ten times or more. The chain carries TRBV14 and TRBJ2-3; TRBD1 agrees at 7 bases. V trimming: 0 bases; J trimming: 2 bases; junction bases outside the gene matches: 11. Germline V gives CDR1 SGHDN, CDR2 FVKESK. There are 18 residues in the CDR3. The CDR3 loop reads CASSQDIERGRITDTQYF. The CDR3 DNA reads as TGTGCCAGCAGCCAAGATATTGAGAGGGGGCGCATCACAGATACGCAGTATTTT.

The sample holds many counts of this clonotype. This chain connects TRBV11-2 to TRBJ2-3, with D hard to call. The CDR3 extends over 12 amino acids. Germline CDR1 SGHAT, CDR2 FQNNGV. Trimming shortened V by 4 bases and J by 9 bases, and 11 bases separated the two germline ends. DNA for the CDR3: TGTGCCAGCAGCTCGGACCGCGAGACGCAGTATTTT. It translates to CASSSDRETQYF. Complete variable domain (other parts from reference TRBV11-2 and TRBJ2-3): EAGVAQSPRYKIIEKRQSVAFWCNPISGHATLYWYQQILGQGPKLLIQFQNNGVVDDSQLPKDRFSAERLKGVDSTLKIQPAKLEDSAVYLCASSSDRETQYFGPGTRLTVL.

In its sample, this clonotype was seen many times. The gene calls are TRBV29-1 and TRBJ1-1; D not resolved. The CDR3 extends over 15 amino acids. From germline, CDR1 is SQVTM and CDR2 ANQGSEA. Trimming pared 7 bases from V and 1 base from J, leaving 19 bases between. The CDR3 DNA sequence: TGCAGCGGGCGCCTCCTACAGACCCAGAACACTGAAGCTTTCTTT. Encoded protein: CSGRLLQTQNTEAFF.

By proportion, this clonotype is medium-sized. This chain joins TRBV5-5 and TRBJ2-2; TRBD1 agrees at 7 bases. The CDR3 is made up of 16 amino acids. Germline loops: CDR1 SGHKS, CDR2 YYEKEE (reference sequence). V shed 0 bases and J 0 bases; nucleotides not matched to a gene: 2. CDR3 DNA: TGTGCCAGCAGCTTGGGGCAGGGGGCGAACACCGGGGAGCTGTTTTTT. It is translated as CASSLGQGANTGELFF.

This clonotype was counted ten times or more. The V call is TRBV7-3, the J call TRBJ2-1, with 10 bases that match TRBD1. V lost 4 bases and J lost 9; bases outside the gene matches: 12. The CDR3 covers 16 residues. Germline loops: CDR1 SGHTA, CDR2 FQGTGA. DNA for the CDR3: TGTGCCAGCAGCTCCCACACGGGACAGGGGAGCGCTGAGCAGTTCTTC. It translates to CASSSHTGQGSAEQFF.

J is TRBJ2-1 and V is TRBV14; 7 nucleotides agree with TRBD1. Germline V gene lookup returns CDR1 SGHDN and CDR2 FVKESK. The CDR3 totals 14 residues. The ends lost 5 bases at V and 2 bases at J; junction bases unmatched: 3. The CDR3 DNA is TGTGCCAGCAGCACAGGGGTAACCTACAATGAGCAGTTCTTC. It is translated as CASSTGVTYNEQFF. The whole variable domain, remainder taken from reference TRBV14 and TRBJ2-1, is EAGVTQFPSHSVIEKGQTVTLRCDPISGHDNLYWYRRVMGKEIKFLLHFVKESKQDESGMPNNRFLAERTGGTYSTLKVQPAELEDSGVYFCASSTGVTYNEQFFGPGTRLTVL.

This clonotype appeared many times. J is TRBJ2-5 and V is TRBV7-9; no firm D call. The CDR3 is 12 residues long. Germline loops: CDR1 SEHNR, CDR2 FQNEAQ (reference sequence). V was cut by 5 bases and J by 2 bases, with 6 bases left in between. The CDR3 spells CASSRTQETQYF. CDR3 nucleotides: TGTGCCAGCAGCCGAACACAAGAGACCCAGTACTTC.

Regarding this clonotype: The germline gene is not matched at one end of the junction; a read error may be the cause. The chain employs TRBV5-5 and TRBJ1-5; D might be TRBD1 (6 bases). This CDR3 is built from 15 residues. CDR1 is SGHKS, CDR2 YYEKEE, per germline (reference sequence). In nucleotides, the CDR3 is TGTGCCAGCAGCGTGGACCCAGGGGTTGGACAGCCCCAGAATTTT. Translating gives CASSVDPGVGQPQNF.

This clonotype was counted at least ten times. A junction end diverges from the germline sequence, so it may reflect a read error. V and J are TRBV27 and TRBJ1-1; 9 positions match TRBD1. Per the germline V gene, CDR1 is MNHEY and CDR2 is SMNVEV (reference sequence). This CDR3 is built from 15 residues. CDR3 nucleotides: TGTGCCAGGGGGAGACAGGGGGGGATGAAAACTGAAGCTTTCTTT. Its translation is CARGRQGGMKTEAFF.

This clonotype appeared many times. This chain links TRBV6-5 with TRBJ2-7; the match to TRBD1 covers 9 bases. J was trimmed by 4 bases and V by 6 bases; bases with no gene match: 10. Per germline, CDR1 MNHEY and CDR2 SVGAGI. The CDR3 is made up of 15 amino acids. The chain's CDR3 is CASSRSGTGLYEQYF. The CDR3, as DNA: TGTGCCAGCAGCCGCTCCGGGACAGGGCTGTACGAGCAGTACTTC.

This clonotype was observed many times. V gene TRBV9 combines with J gene TRBJ2-2, with TRBD1 identical over 9 bases. J was trimmed by 4 bases and V by 1 base; bases with no gene match: 5. Germline V gene data show CDR1 as SGDLS and CDR2 as YYNGEE. The CDR3 totals 16 residues. The CDR3 nucleotides are TGTGCCAGCAGCGTACAGACAGGGGGTTTCACCGGGGAGCTGTTTTTT. Amino acids: CASSVQTGGFTGELFF.

This clonotype was seen many times. The chain uses TRBV7-2 and TRBJ1-3, with D possibly TRBD1 on 6 matching bases. This CDR3 is 15 amino acids long. Trimming took off 5 bases at V and 4 bases at J, with 15 bases between the two ends. The V gene's germline CDR1 is SGHTA and CDR2 FQGNSA. CDR3 DNA sequence: TGTGCCAGCAGCCCGAGGGGGGAACGGGGAAACACCATATATTTT. The encoded protein is CASSPRGERGNTIYF.

This clonotype came up many times. This chain links TRBV15 with TRBJ2-7; the D gene could be TRBD1 or TRBD2 (5 bases each). This CDR3 contains 16 residues. The germline V gene has CDR1 LNHNV and CDR2 YYDKDF (reference sequence). V lost 3 bases and J 0 bases, leaving 15 bases between the germline ends. The CDR3 sequence: CATSSAMWGSSYEQYF. In nucleotides, the CDR3 is TGTGCCACCAGCAGCGCGATGTGGGGGTCCTCCTACGAGCAGTACTTC.

This clonotype has ten or more counts. The chain is built from TRBV12-3 or TRBV12-4 and TRBJ2-1, with D unresolved. There are 12 residues in the CDR3. Trimming removed 5 bases from V and 4 bases from J, with 6 bases in between. CDR3 DNA sequence: TGTGCCAGCAGTCAAGCGTACAATGAGCAGTTCTTC. Translation gives CASSQAYNEQFF.

The V and J genes are TRBV11-2 and TRBJ2-1; 7 bases map to TRBD1. This CDR3 contains 17 residues. In germline, CDR1 is SGHAT, CDR2 FQNNGV. V gave up 2 bases and J gave up 4 bases; unmatched junction bases: 11. The CDR3 coding sequence is TGTGCCAGCAGCTTACTGCGTGCCGGGACAGTTTACAATGAGCAGTTCTTC. It translates to CASSLLRAGTVYNEQFF.